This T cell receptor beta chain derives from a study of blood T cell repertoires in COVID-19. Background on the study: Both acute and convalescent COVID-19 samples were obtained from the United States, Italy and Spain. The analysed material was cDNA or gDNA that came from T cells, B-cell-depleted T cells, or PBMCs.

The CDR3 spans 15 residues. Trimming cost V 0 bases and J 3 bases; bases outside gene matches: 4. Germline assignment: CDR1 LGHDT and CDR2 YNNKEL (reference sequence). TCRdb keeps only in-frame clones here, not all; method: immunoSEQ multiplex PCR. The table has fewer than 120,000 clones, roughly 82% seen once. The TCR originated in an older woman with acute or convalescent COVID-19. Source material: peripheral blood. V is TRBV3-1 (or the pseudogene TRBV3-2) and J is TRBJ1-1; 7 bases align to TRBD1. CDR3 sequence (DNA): TGTGCCAGCAGCCAAGAGACAGGGTCGGACACTGAAGCTTTCTTT. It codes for CASSQETGSDTEAFF.